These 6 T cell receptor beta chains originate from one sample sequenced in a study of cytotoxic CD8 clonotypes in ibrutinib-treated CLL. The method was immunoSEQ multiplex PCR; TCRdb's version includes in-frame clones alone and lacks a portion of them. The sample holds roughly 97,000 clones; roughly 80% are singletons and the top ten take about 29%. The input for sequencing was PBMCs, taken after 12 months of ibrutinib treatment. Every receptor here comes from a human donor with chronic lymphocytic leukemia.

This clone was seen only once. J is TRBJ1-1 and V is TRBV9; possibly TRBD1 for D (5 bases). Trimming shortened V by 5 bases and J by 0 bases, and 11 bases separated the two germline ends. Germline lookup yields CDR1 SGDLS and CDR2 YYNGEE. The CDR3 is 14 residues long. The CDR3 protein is CASRRDPMNTEAFF. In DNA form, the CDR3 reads TGTGCCAGCAGGAGGGACCCTATGAACACTGAAGCTTTCTTT.

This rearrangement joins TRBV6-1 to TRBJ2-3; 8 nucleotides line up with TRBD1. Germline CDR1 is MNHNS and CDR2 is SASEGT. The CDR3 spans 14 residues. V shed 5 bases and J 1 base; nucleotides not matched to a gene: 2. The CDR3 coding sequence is TGTGCCAGCAGTAAGGGACAGGGCACAGATACGCAGTATTTT. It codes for CASSKGQGTDTQYF.

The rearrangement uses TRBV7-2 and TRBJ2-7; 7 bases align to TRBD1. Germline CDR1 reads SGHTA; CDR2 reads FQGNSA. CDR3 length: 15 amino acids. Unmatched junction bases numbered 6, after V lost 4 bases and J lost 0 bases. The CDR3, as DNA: TGTGCCAGCAGCTCACAGGGGCCCTCCTCCTACGAGCAGTACTTC. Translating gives CASSSQGPSSYEQYF.

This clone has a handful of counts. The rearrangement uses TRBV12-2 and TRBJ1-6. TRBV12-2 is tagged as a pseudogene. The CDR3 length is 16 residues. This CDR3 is CASRFPGVGNNSPLHF. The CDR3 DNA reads TGTGCAAGTCGCTTCCCGGGGGTCGGTAATAATTCACCCCTCCACTTT.

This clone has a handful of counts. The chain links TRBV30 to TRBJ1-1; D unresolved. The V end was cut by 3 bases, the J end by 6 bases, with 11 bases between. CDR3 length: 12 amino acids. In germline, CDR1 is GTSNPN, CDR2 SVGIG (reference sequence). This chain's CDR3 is CAWRRSYSEAFF. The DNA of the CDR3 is TGTGCCTGGAGGAGATCATACTCTGAAGCTTTCTTT.

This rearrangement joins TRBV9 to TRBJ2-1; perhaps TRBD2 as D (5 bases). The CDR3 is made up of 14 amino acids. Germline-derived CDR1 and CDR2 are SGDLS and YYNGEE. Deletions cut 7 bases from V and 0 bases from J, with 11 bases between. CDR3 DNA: TGTGCCAGCGGGAGAGAAAGCTCCTACAATGAGCAGTTCTTC. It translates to CASGRESSYNEQFF.